This T cell receptor beta chain was identified in a study of identical twins. Findings and limits, study-wide: The presence of invariant MAIT and iNKT cells could partly confound analyses of zero-insertion sequences. Abundant beta clonotypes from cord blood bore fewer insertions; memory repertoires lacked this pattern.

Remarks on this clonotype: The antigen remains unidentified.

This CDR3 is 13 amino acids long. With V trimmed by 7 bases and J by 2 bases, 4 bases remained unmatched. Germline V CDR1 and CDR2: SQVTM, ANQGSEA. A single record per CDR3 protein comes from TCRdb applying MiXCR to the 5' RACE reads. The sample shows approximately 500,000 distinct CDR3 sequences, 24% of them seen only once. Healthy Caucasians were all of the donors. The same data also contributed to another study, on T cells expressing NK-cell markers. Per that study: From sorted CD3+CD56+NKG2C+, CD3+CD56+NKG2C- and CD3+CD56-NKG2C+ T cells came the TCR beta repertoires.

This sequence joins TRBV29-1 and TRBJ2-7, with 11 bases that match TRBD1. The sequenced sample consisted of CD4+ T cells sorted from blood. This TCR came from a woman between 18 and 29 years old in good health. CDR3 region: CSGTGQGAYEQYF. CDR3 coding DNA: TGCAGCGGGACGGGACAGGGGGCCTACGAGCAGTACTTC.